The 7 T cell receptor beta chains below come from one sample, sequenced in a study of cytomegalovirus exposure and HLA in healthy donors (dated 2017 in TCRdb). To prepare the library, the immunoSEQ multiplex PCR assay was applied. A mixture of 60 forward primers for TCR Vbeta segments and 13 reverse primers for TCR Jbeta segments was used in the multiplex PCR. The table was pulled from immuneACCESS by TCRdb, which kept in-frame rearrangements only. Such tables lose some clones; where checked, under half of the loss comes from unresolved V genes, and the rest has no known cause. The sample contains about 160,000 clones, around 74% of them found a single time. Around 2.1% of the sample is taken by the ten largest. Sequencing input: PBMCs. These receptors all stem from a female donor in good health and CMV-seronegative.

This clone was found a few times. The rearrangement uses TRBV18 and TRBJ2-7; 8 bases are shared with TRBD1. Germline V gene sequence: CDR1 KGHSH, CDR2 LQKENI. CDR3 size: 14 residues. Trimming at V came to 5 bases and at J to 4 bases, leaving 7 bases not matched to a gene. DNA for the CDR3: TGTGCCAGCTCAAGGGCAGGGGGCATGTACGAGCAGTACTTC. Its protein is CASSRAGGMYEQYF.

This chain joins TRBV12-5 and TRBJ2-1; 8 nucleotides align to TRBD2. Germline V CDR1 and CDR2: LGHNT, FRNRAP. The CDR3 sequence is 16 residues long. Trimming cost V 4 bases and J 7 bases; bases outside gene matches: 12. CDR3 loop: CASGSPKGTSNNEQFF. The CDR3 bases are TGTGCTAGTGGTTCTCCAAAAGGGACTAGTAATAATGAGCAGTTCTTC.

The rearrangement links TRBV7-9 to TRBJ2-3; D is perhaps TRBD1 (6 bases). Looked up from germline, CDR1 is SEHNR and CDR2 is FQNEAQ (reference sequence). CDR3 size: 15 residues. Trimming removed 7 bases at V and 2 bases at J, with 16 bases between. CDR3 in amino acids: CASTIQGKFTDTQYF. The CDR3, as DNA: TGTGCCAGCACCATTCAGGGGAAGTTCACAGATACGCAGTATTTT.

This sequence joins TRBV5-1 and TRBJ2-2, with TRBD2 matching 8 bases. After removal of 2 bases from V and 0 bases from J, the junction contained 3 bases not matched to a gene. This CDR3 comprises 16 residues. Germline CDR1 SGHRS, CDR2 YFSETQ. The CDR3 DNA is TGCGCCAGCAGCTTCATTAGCGGGGCGAACACCGGGGAGCTGTTTTTT. It yields the protein CASSFISGANTGELFF.

This rearrangement joins TRBV4-1 to TRBJ1-2; 9 bases are a match to TRBD1. After removal of 0 bases from V and 5 bases from J, the junction contained 10 bases not matched to a gene. This CDR3 contains 17 residues. Per germline, CDR1 MGHRA and CDR2 YSYEKL. CDR3 bases: TGCGCCAGCAGCCAAGAGTGGTTCGACAGGGGGGATTATGGCTACACCTTC. Amino acids: CASSQEWFDRGDYGYTF.

A remark on this clone: In the same sample, other DNA sequences code for this CDR3. J is TRBJ1-2 and V is TRBV2; no clear D. This CDR3 comprises 12 residues. Trimming left V 3 bases short and J 4 bases short, with 6 bases between. The germline CDR1 and CDR2 sequences are SNHLY and FYNNEI. The CDR3 DNA reads TGTGCCAGCAGTGAGCCCGGCTATGGCTACACCTTC. This sequence encodes CASSEPGYGYTF. Full variable domain (missing parts from reference TRBV2 and TRBJ1-2): EPEVTQTPSHQVTQMGQEVILRCVPISNHLYFYWYRQILGQKVEFLVSFYNNEISEKSEIFDDQFSVERPDGSNFTLKIRSTKLEDSAMYFCASSEPGYGYTFGSGTRLTVV.

This chain joins TRBV30 and TRBJ2-7, with TRBD1 matching over 9 bases. CDR3 length: 14 residues. V was clipped by 5 bases and J by 2 bases; unmatched bases: 7. Germline V gene sequence: CDR1 GTSNPN, CDR2 SVGIG (reference sequence). Here the CDR3 DNA reads TGTGCCTGGGGTACAACAGGGGGCCCCTACGAGCAGTACTTC. Amino acid sequence: CAWGTTGGPYEQYF.